This T cell receptor beta chain is from a study of blood T cell repertoires in COVID-19. Cohort placement rested on clinical history that participants reported themselves. Donors in Cohort 3 counted as recovered after two negative PCRs, clearance, or symptom resolution. This CDR3 is built from 15 residues. The V gene lost 4 bases and the J gene lost 0 bases, with 10 bases spanning the gap. CDR1 is SGHVS, CDR2 FNYEAQ, per germline. Assay: immunoSEQ multiplex PCR; the TCRdb copy retains only in-frame clones and omits some. The repertoire consists of approximately 220,000 clones, with 80% to 85% occurring once and the leading ten covering roughly 6.2%.

The sequenced sample was PBMCs or T cells enriched from blood (not recorded which). This rearrangement joins TRBV7-6 to TRBJ2-1; D perhaps matches TRBD1 (6 bases). The source of this sequence is a woman aged 40 to 50 who had recovered from COVID-19. In DNA, the CDR3 is TGTGCCAGCAGCTCCACAGGGAGCTCCTACAATGAGCAGTTCTTC. Translation gives CASSSTGSSYNEQFF.